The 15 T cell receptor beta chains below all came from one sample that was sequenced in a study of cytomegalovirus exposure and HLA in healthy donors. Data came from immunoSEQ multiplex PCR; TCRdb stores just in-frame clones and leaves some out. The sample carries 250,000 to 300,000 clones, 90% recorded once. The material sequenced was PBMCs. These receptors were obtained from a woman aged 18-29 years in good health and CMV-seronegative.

CDR3 nucleotide sequence: TGTGCCATCAGCGCCGGGACAGGGAATATCGATGAGCAGTTCTTC. Protein: CAISAGTGNIDEQFF. This chain uses TRBV10-3 with TRBJ2-1, with 9 bases identical to TRBD1. The CDR3 runs 15 residues. With V trimmed by 6 bases and J by 8 bases, 11 bases remained unmatched. The V gene's germline CDR1 is ENHRY and CDR2 SYGVKD.

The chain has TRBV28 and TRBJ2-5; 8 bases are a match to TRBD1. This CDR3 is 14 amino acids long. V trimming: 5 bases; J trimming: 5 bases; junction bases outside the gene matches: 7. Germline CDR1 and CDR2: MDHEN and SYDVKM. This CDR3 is CASSGSGGRETQYF. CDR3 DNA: TGTGCCAGCAGTGGCTCAGGGGGCAGGGAGACCCAGTACTTC.

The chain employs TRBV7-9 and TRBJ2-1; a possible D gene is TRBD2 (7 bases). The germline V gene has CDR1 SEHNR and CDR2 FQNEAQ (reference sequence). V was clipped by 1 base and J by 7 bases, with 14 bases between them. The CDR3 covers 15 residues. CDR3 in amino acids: CASSLGGGPRNEQFF. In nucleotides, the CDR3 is TGTGCCAGCAGCTTAGGGGGGGGGCCCCGTAATGAGCAGTTCTTC.

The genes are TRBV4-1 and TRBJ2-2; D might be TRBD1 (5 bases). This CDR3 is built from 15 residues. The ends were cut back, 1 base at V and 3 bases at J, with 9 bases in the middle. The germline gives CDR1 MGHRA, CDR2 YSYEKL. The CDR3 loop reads CASSQVGRDTGELFF. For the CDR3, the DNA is TGCGCCAGCAGCCAAGTGGGCAGGGACACCGGGGAGCTGTTTTTT.

The CDR3 is CASSVISGQVLSYEQYV. CDR3 coding DNA: TGTGCCAGCAGTGTCATCTCGGGACAGGTTCTTTCCTACGAGCAGTACGTC. The chain couples TRBV6-1 to TRBJ2-7, with 8 positions matching TRBD1. Germline CDR1 MNHNS, CDR2 SASEGT. The length of the CDR3 is 17 residues. The J segment lost 1 base and the V segment lost 4 bases, leaving 12 bases of the junction unmatched.

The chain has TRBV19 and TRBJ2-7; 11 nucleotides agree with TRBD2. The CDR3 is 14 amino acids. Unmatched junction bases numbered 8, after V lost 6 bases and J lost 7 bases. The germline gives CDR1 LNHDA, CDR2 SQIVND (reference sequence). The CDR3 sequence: CASSVLAGEGEQYF. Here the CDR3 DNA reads TGTGCCAGTAGCGTACTAGCGGGGGAAGGGGAGCAGTACTTC.

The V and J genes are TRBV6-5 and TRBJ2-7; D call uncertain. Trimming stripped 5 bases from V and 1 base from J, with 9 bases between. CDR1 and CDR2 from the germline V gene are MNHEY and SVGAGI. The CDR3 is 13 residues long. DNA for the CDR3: TGTGCCAGCAGTCCCGCAGGATCCTACGAGCAGTACTTC. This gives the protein CASSPAGSYEQYF.

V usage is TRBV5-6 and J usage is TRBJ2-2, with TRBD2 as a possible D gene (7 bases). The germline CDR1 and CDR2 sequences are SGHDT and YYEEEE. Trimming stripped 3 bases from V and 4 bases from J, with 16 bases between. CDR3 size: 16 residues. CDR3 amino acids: CASSSTTGRGTGELFF. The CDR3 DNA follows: TGTGCCAGCAGCTCGACAACAGGGAGGGGCACCGGGGAGCTGTTTTTT.

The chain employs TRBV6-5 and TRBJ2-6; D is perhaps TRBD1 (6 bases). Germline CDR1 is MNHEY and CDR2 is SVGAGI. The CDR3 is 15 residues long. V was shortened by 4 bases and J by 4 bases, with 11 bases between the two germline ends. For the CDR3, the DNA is TGTGCCAGCAGTTGGGGGCGCGGCGGGGCCAACGTCCTGACTTTC. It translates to CASSWGRGGANVLTF.

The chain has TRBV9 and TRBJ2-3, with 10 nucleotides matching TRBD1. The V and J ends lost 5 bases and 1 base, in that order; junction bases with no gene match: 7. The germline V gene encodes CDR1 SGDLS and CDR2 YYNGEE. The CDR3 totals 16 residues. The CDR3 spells CASRSGGTGGTDTQYF. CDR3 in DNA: TGTGCCAGCAGGTCGGGGGGGACAGGGGGCACAGATACGCAGTATTTT.

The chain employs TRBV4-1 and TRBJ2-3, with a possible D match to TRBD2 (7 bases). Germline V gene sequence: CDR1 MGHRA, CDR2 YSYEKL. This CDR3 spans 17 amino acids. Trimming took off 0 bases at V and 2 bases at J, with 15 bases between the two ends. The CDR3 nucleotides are TGCGCCAGCAGCCAAGAGGGGAACGGGGGGCCCACAGATACGCAGTATTTT. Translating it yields CASSQEGNGGPTDTQYF.

The CDR3 reads CASSLATAGGRRETQYF. As DNA, the CDR3 is TGCGCCAGCAGCTTGGCCACAGCGGGGGGGCGTCGAGAGACCCAGTACTTC. This chain uses TRBV5-1 with TRBJ2-5; 10 nucleotides match TRBD2. The length of the CDR3 is 17 residues. CDR1 SGHRS and CDR2 YFSETQ come from the germline V gene. The trim removed 0 bases at V and 4 bases at J, leaving 9 bases unmatched.

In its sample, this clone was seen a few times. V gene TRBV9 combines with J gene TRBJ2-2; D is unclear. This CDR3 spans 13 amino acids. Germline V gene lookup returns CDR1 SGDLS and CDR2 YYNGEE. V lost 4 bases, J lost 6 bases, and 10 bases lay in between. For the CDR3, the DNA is TGTGCCAGCAGCACCGACTCGGCCGGGGAGCTGTTTTTT. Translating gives CASSTDSAGELFF.

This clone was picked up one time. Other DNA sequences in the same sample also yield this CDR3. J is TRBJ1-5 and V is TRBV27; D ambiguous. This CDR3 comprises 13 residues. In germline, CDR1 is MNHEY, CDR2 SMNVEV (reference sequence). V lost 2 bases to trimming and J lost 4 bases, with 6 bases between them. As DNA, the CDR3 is TGTGCCAGCAGTTTAAGCAGGAATCAGCCCCAGCATTTT. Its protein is CASSLSRNQPQHF.

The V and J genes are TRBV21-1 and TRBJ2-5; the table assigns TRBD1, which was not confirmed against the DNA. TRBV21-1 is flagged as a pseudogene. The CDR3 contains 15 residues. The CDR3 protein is CASSKGGQIQETQYF. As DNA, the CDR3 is TGTGCCAGCAGCAAAGGAGGACAGATACAAGAGACCCAGTACTTC.